This paragraph covers one T cell receptor (beta chain) sequence. The target antigen is unknown. The PCR made use of 60 Vbeta and 13 Jbeta primers. Libraries were prepared by immunoSEQ multiplex PCR; TCRdb keeps only in-frame clonotypes and omits some of them. This sample has fewer than 250,000 clones, with around 81% found just once. The sample is drawn from a study of cytomegalovirus exposure and HLA in healthy donors. Per the germline V gene, CDR1 is KGHSH and CDR2 is LQKENI. This CDR3 spans 17 amino acids. V was shortened by 3 bases and J by 1 base, with 18 bases between the two germline ends. The study, taken as a whole, reports: The classifier reportedly diagnosed cytomegalovirus status with high specificity and sensitivity. Cytomegalovirus association was listed for about 160 TCR beta chains. V segments that were indistinguishable, TRBV6-2 and TRBV6-3 among them, were omitted from analysis. Later on, a genetic analysis was performed. It linked a missense variant in DCLRE1C with V- and J-gene trimming of TCR beta.

The chain joins TRBV18 to TRBJ2-5; TRBD1 might be the D (5 bases). This TCR was recovered from a man aged 18 to 30 in good health and CMV-seronegative. Sequencing was done on a sample of PBMCs. The CDR3 coding sequence is TGTGCCAGCTCACCCTTCGGGCCGAGACAGCCCCAAGAGACCCAGTACTTC. Its translation is CASSPFGPRQPQETQYF. Full variable domain (outside the CDR3, taken from reference TRBV18 and TRBJ2-5): NAGVMQNPRHLVRRRGQEARLRCSPMKGHSHVYWYRQLPEEGLKFMVYLQKENIIDESGMPKERFSAEFPKEGPSILRIQQVVRGDSAAYFCASSPFGPRQPQETQYFGPGTRLLVL.